This is a list of T cell receptor beta chains from one sample in a study of T cell responses to AZD1222 COVID-19 vaccine. Measured with immunoSEQ multiplex PCR; TCRdb has only the in-frame clones, and not every one. Of 200,000 to 250,000 clones listed, roughly 91% are singletons. Material: peripheral blood, obtained on day 0 of MenACWY control vaccination. The source of these receptors is an adult in good health. CDR3s include the opening cysteine and the closing phenylalanine or tryptophan. D genes are given only for firm matches. Clone size is not always given. Where it is, it says once, few, many or a class for expanded clones.

abundance	d_gene	v_gene	len	j_gene	CDR3aa	CDR3nt
NA	NA	TRBV6-1	12	TRBJ1-6	CASSEAGAPLHF	TGTGCCAGCAGTGAAGCGGGGGCGCCCCTCCACTTT
NA	TRBD1	TRBV7-9	18	TRBJ1-3	CASSDAGWGTGSGNTIYF	TGTGCCAGCAGCGATGCCGGGTGGGGGACAGGCTCTGGAAACACCATATATTTT
once	TRBD1	TRBV30	13	TRBJ1-1	CAWSGQGYTEAFF	TGTGCCTGGAGCGGACAGGGTTACACTGAAGCTTTCTTT
NA	NA	TRBV20-1	11	TRBJ1-4	CSAPLLEKLFF	TGCAGTGCCCCACTGCTTGAAAAACTGTTTTTT
NA	NA	TRBV5-1	16	TRBJ1-4	CASSLAMDATNEKLFF	TGCGCCAGCAGCTTGGCTATGGATGCAACTAATGAAAAACTGTTTTTT
NA	TRBD1	TRBV6-2/TRBV6-3	13	TRBJ1-2	CASSETGKHGYTF	TGTGCCAGCAGTGAGACAGGGAAGCATGGCTACACCTTC
NA	NA	TRBV6-2/TRBV6-3	19	TRBJ2-6	CASSYEIRGGLTGANVLTF	TGTGCCAGCAGTTACGAAATCAGGGGGGGCCTCACTGGGGCCAACGTCCTGACTTTC
NA	TRBD1	TRBV27	14	TRBJ1-2	CASRGQGKAYGYTF	TGTGCCAGCCGCGGACAGGGAAAGGCCTATGGCTACACCTTC
NA	NA	TRBV7-2	18	TRBJ2-1	CASSLALFGSRSYNEQFF	TGTGCCAGCAGCTTAGCGCTCTTTGGCTCTCGGTCCTACAATGAGCAGTTCTTC
few	NA	TRBV6-5	14	TRBJ2-1	CASMGGLGGNEQFF	TGTGCCAGCATGGGGGGCCTGGGGGGCAATGAGCAGTTCTTC
NA	NA	TRBV4-1	17	TRBJ1-6	CASSHTQGKYYNSPLHF	TGCGCCAGCAGCCACACCCAGGGGAAATATTATAATTCACCCCTCCACTTT
NA	NA	TRBV27	12	TRBJ2-4	CASGERENIQYF	TGTGCCAGCGGAGAGCGTGAAAACATTCAGTACTTC
NA	NA	TRBV5-6	15	TRBJ1-5	CASSLGRGVGQPQHF	TGTGCCAGCAGCTTGGGCAGGGGAGTAGGACAGCCCCAGCATTTT
NA	TRBD1	TRBV18	16	TRBJ1-1	CASSPPNRGRATEAFF	TGTGCCAGCTCACCACCGAACAGGGGGAGGGCGACTGAAGCTTTCTTT
NA	NA	TRBV3-1/TRBV3-2	14	TRBJ1-1	CASSQGSGNTEAFF	TGTGCCAGCAGCCAGGGGTCAGGAAACACTGAAGCTTTCTTT
NA	NA	TRBV4-1	15	TRBJ1-1	CASRPTYYEGTEAFF	TGCGCCAGCAGGCCTACTTACTATGAGGGCACTGAAGCTTTCTTT
NA	NA	TRBV7-2	15	TRBJ1-2	CASSKRKGTSYGYTF	TGTGCCAGCAGCAAGAGGAAGGGGACATCCTATGGCTACACCTTC
few	NA	TRBV3-1/TRBV3-2	16	TRBJ1-1	CASSPPPTVRGTEAFF	TGTGCCAGCAGCCCGCCACCGACAGTCAGGGGAACTGAAGCTTTCTTT
once	NA	TRBV7-3	13	TRBJ2-5	CASSLTGIQTQYF	TGTGCCAGCAGCTTAACGGGTATTCAGACCCAGTACTTC
NA	NA	TRBV9	15	TRBJ2-7	CASSPKVGPSYEQYF	TGTGCCAGCAGCCCGAAGGTAGGGCCTTCCTACGAGCAGTACTTC
NA	NA	TRBV19	13	TRBJ1-2	CASSFGGEGGYTF	TGTGCCAGTAGTTTTGGGGGCGAGGGTGGCTACACCTTC
NA	TRBD1	TRBV6-6	16	TRBJ1-2	CASSYSRQGLDYGYTF	TGTGCCAGCAGTTACTCGCGACAGGGCCTCGACTATGGCTACACCTTC
NA	NA	TRBV7-2	18	TRBJ1-6	CASSLWVTGPSYNSPLHF	TGTGCCAGCAGCTTATGGGTAACAGGGCCCTCCTATAATTCACCCCTCCACTTT
NA	NA	TRBV27	13	TRBJ1-2	CASSLFRSYGYTF	TGTGCCAGCAGCCTATTCCGAAGCTATGGCTACACCTTC
NA	NA	TRBV6-2/TRBV6-3	18	TRBJ1-5	CASSYSLPGRRSNQPQHF	TGTGCCAGCAGTTACTCGCTTCCAGGGCGTAGGAGCAATCAGCCCCAGCATTTT
NA	TRBD2	TRBV7-8	16	TRBJ2-1	CASSLLGTSGYNEQFF	TGTGCCAGCAGCCTCCTAGGGACTAGCGGTTACAATGAGCAGTTCTTC
NA	NA	TRBV7-2	17	TRBJ1-6	CASSLMPRPNLNSPLHF	TGTGCCAGCAGCTTAATGCCGCGTCCGAACCTTAATTCACCCCTCCACTTT
NA	TRBD1	TRBV7-2	15	TRBJ1-5	CASSTQTGDNQPQHF	TGTGCCAGCAGTACTCAAACAGGGGACAATCAGCCCCAGCATTTT
NA	NA	TRBV7-3	15	TRBJ1-1	CASSLTAGVATEAFF	TGTGCCAGCAGCTTAACGGCGGGGGTGGCCACTGAAGCTTTCTTT